Detailed here is one T cell receptor (beta chain). Its matching antigen is unknown. This entry belongs to a study of cytomegalovirus exposure and HLA in healthy donors. Findings and caveats of the study: Reports described diagnosis of cytomegalovirus status by the classifier as highly specific and sensitive. The finding came from a later analysis; first-cohort TCR clusters tended to co-occur in the 130 or so validation repertoires.

Separate from the approximately 700-subject first cohort was the approximately 120-subject validation cohort, to which the donors belonged. Method: immunoSEQ multiplex PCR; TCRdb's copy keeps in-frame clones and lacks some. The table lists approximately 270,000 clones, roughly nine tenths of them singletons. V lost 5 bases, J lost 6 bases, and 13 bases lay in between. The CDR3 consists of 13 residues. Germline V gives CDR1 SGHTA, CDR2 FQGNSA. The source of this sequence is a man between 18 and 35 years old in good health and CMV-seropositive. The chain couples TRBV7-2 to TRBJ1-2; D unclear. Input material: PBMCs. CDR3 nucleotide sequence: TGTGCCAGCAGCCCAGGCCCTGAACATGGCTACACCTTC. Encoded protein: CASSPGPEHGYTF. The full variable domain, completed using reference TRBV7-2 and TRBJ1-2, is GAGVSQSPSNKVTEKGKDVELRCDPISGHTALYWYRQSLGQGLEFLIYFQGNSAPDKSGLPSDRFSAERTGGSVSTLTIQRTQQEDSAVYLCASSPGPEHGYTFGSGTRLTVV.